The rows below give T cell receptor beta chains drawn from one sample of a study of T cell responses to AZD1222 COVID-19 vaccine. TCRdb's table, derived via immunoSEQ multiplex PCR, lists solely in-frame clones and lacks some. The data contain 100,000 to 150,000 clones, 89% of them seen just once; the ten biggest clones take up about 6%. The starting material was peripheral blood, obtained on day 0 of AZD1222 vaccination. The origin of the receptors is an adult in good health. CDR3s include the opening cysteine and the closing phenylalanine or tryptophan. Each record gives: clone size, V gene, J gene, D gene, CDR3 protein, CDR3 DNA. The D gene is left open where the match is weak. Size is omitted from some rows. Given values are once, few, many or a class for expanded clones.

>-|TRBV9|TRBJ2-7|-
CASSPGETGSYEQYF
TGTGCCAGCAGCCCTGGGGAGACGGGCTCCTACGAGCAGTACTTC
>-|TRBV5-6|TRBJ2-5|-
CASSLAFQETQYF
TGTGCCAGCAGCTTGGCTTTTCAAGAGACCCAGTACTTC
>-|TRBV3-1/TRBV3-2|TRBJ1-2|TRBD1
CASSTPDRVGYTF
TGTGCCAGCAGCACCCCGGACAGGGTTGGCTACACCTTC
>-|TRBV5-6|TRBJ1-6|-
CASSLGENYNSPLHF
TGTGCCAGCAGCTTAGGGGAGAACTATAATTCACCCCTCCACTTT
>-|TRBV5-5|TRBJ1-2|-
CASSPDGSYGYTF
TGTGCCAGCAGCCCGGACGGATCCTATGGCTACACCTTC
>-|TRBV3-1/TRBV3-2|TRBJ2-3|-
CASTGDGTDTQYF
TGTGCCAGCACCGGGGACGGTACAGATACGCAGTATTTT
>-|TRBV5-1|TRBJ1-4|TRBD1
CASNTGGRGEKLFF
TGCGCCAGCAATACAGGGGGCAGAGGTGAAAAACTGTTTTTT
>-|TRBV2|TRBJ1-4|TRBD1
CASSGTAGTRGKLFF
TGTGCCAGCAGCGGGACAGCTGGGACACGGGGAAAACTGTTTTTT
>-|TRBV10-2|TRBJ1-6|-
CASSESLGASSPLHF
TGCGCCAGCAGTGAGTCCCTGGGGGCAAGTTCACCCCTCCACTTT
>once|TRBV6-5|TRBJ2-7|TRBD2
CASSPRPSGAYEQYF
TGTGCCAGCAGTCCCCGCCCTAGCGGGGCCTACGAGCAGTACTTC
>-|TRBV5-5|TRBJ1-5|-
CASGSASGAGNQPQHF
TGTGCCAGCGGCTCTGCTTCAGGGGCCGGCAATCAGCCCCAGCATTTT
>once|TRBV18|TRBJ2-5|TRBD2
CASSPGASGLGTQYF
TGTGCCAGCTCCCCGGGCGCTAGCGGCTTAGGGACCCAGTACTTC
>-|TRBV30|TRBJ2-7|TRBD1
CAWSITGVYEQYF
TGTGCCTGGAGTATCACAGGGGTGTACGAGCAGTACTTC
>-|TRBV7-9|TRBJ1-4|-
CASSGGPTRGEKLFF
TGTGCCAGCAGCGGGGGGCCCACCCGCGGTGAAAAACTGTTTTTT
>-|TRBV9|TRBJ1-1|TRBD1
CASSVGRGSGGVKGEAFF
TGTGCCAGCAGCGTAGGTAGGGGGTCAGGGGGCGTAAAGGGTGAAGCTTTCTTT
>-|TRBV7-8|TRBJ2-3|-
CASSRSFGDTQYF
TGTGCCAGCAGCCGATCCTTCGGAGATACGCAGTATTTT
>-|TRBV7-9|TRBJ1-4|TRBD1
CASSPFPGQGATNEKLFF
TGTGCCAGCAGCCCCTTTCCGGGACAGGGGGCGACTAATGAAAAACTGTTTTTT
>-|TRBV27|TRBJ2-7|-
CASTPAGGPNYEQYF
TGTGCCAGCACCCCCGCTGGGGGGCCTAATTACGAGCAGTACTTC
>-|TRBV19|TRBJ1-4|-
CASSIRRDEKLFF
TGTGCCAGTAGTATTCGCAGGGATGAAAAACTGTTTTTT
>-|TRBV7-8|TRBJ2-1|-
CASSHLIGGDSYNEQFF
TGTGCCAGCAGCCACCTGATCGGCGGGGACTCCTACAATGAGCAGTTCTTC
>once|TRBV28|TRBJ2-1|-
CASTVSHNEQFF
TGTGCCAGCACGGTGTCGCACAATGAGCAGTTCTTC
>-|TRBV7-9|TRBJ1-2|-
CASSSVYRDRLINYGYTF
TGTGCCAGCAGCTCCGTGTATCGGGACCGTTTAATCAACTATGGCTACACCTTC
>-|TRBV6-5|TRBJ2-7|TRBD2
CASSRRLAGSYEQYF
TGTGCCAGCAGCCGAAGACTAGCGGGGTCCTACGAGCAGTACTTC
>-|TRBV3-1/TRBV3-2|TRBJ2-2|-
CASSPRHSWLFF
TGTGCCAGCAGCCCTAGACATTCATGGCTGTTTTTT
>-|TRBV19|TRBJ1-1|-
CASSWGPNTEAFF
TGTGCCAGTAGTTGGGGCCCGAACACTGAAGCTTTCTTT
>few|TRBV9|TRBJ2-5|TRBD2
CASSVQAGGTQYF
TGTGCCAGCAGCGTACAAGCGGGGGGGACCCAGTACTTC
>-|TRBV5-5|TRBJ1-2|-
CASSPEGEANYGYTF
TGTGCCAGCAGCCCGGAGGGGGAAGCTAACTATGGCTACACCTTC
>-|TRBV4-2|TRBJ2-2|TRBD1
CASSQALTGGLWCDAVPTGELFF
TGTGCCAGCAGCCAAGCCCTGACAGGGGGTCTGTGGTGCGACGCCGTCCCCACCGGGGAGCTGTTTTTT
>-|TRBV5-1|TRBJ1-3|-
CASRVGSSGNTIYF
TGCGCCAGCAGGGTGGGGAGTTCTGGAAACACCATATATTTT
>-|TRBV2|TRBJ2-1|TRBD2
CASKLAGAYNEQFF
TGTGCCAGCAAGCTAGCGGGCGCCTACAATGAGCAGTTCTTC